A selection of T cell receptor beta chains follows, all from one sample in a study of cytomegalovirus exposure and HLA in healthy donors. Sequenced by immunoSEQ multiplex PCR; TCRdb stores in-frame clones only, minus some. The table shows about 240,000 clones, with 82% occurring only once. The sequencing sample was made of PBMCs. The receptors originated from a woman aged 40 to 50 in good health and CMV-seropositive. CDR3s include the opening cysteine and the closing phenylalanine or tryptophan. Fields, in order: CDR3 DNA, CDR3 protein, clone size, V gene, D gene, J gene. A D gene is named only where the DNA matches it firmly. Size values are once, few and many counts, or a class for expanded clones, and some rows have none.

CDR3nt: TGCGCCAGCAGCAAGAACAGGGACCAAGAGACCCAGTACTTC; CDR3aa: CASSKNRDQETQYF; abundance: once; v_gene: TRBV4-1; d_gene: -; j_gene: TRBJ2-5
CDR3nt: TGCGCCAGCAGCCCAGAACATGGTCGTATCTATGGCTACACCTTC; CDR3aa: CASSPEHGRIYGYTF; abundance: -; v_gene: TRBV4-3; d_gene: -; j_gene: TRBJ1-2
CDR3nt: TGTGCCAGCAGCCCCAGGAGGGATGAAGCTTTCTTT; CDR3aa: CASSPRRDEAFF; abundance: few; v_gene: TRBV6-6; d_gene: -; j_gene: TRBJ1-1
CDR3nt: TGTGCCAGCAGTTCCGGACTAGCGGCCACCTACGAGCAGTACTTC; CDR3aa: CASSSGLAATYEQYF; abundance: -; v_gene: TRBV6-5; d_gene: TRBD2; j_gene: TRBJ2-7
CDR3nt: TGCGCCAGCAGCCTGGGACAGGGGGGGACCGGGGAGCTGTTTTTT; CDR3aa: CASSLGQGGTGELFF; abundance: -; v_gene: TRBV4-3; d_gene: TRBD1; j_gene: TRBJ2-2
CDR3nt: TGTGCCACCAGCAGAGATAGGGGCAGGGCGAACACTGAAGCTTTCTTT; CDR3aa: CATSRDRGRANTEAFF; abundance: -; v_gene: TRBV15; d_gene: -; j_gene: TRBJ1-1
CDR3nt: TGTGCCAGCAGCCAAGATGGGGCCAGCAATCAGCCCCAGCATTTT; CDR3aa: CASSQDGASNQPQHF; abundance: -; v_gene: TRBV4-2; d_gene: -; j_gene: TRBJ1-5
CDR3nt: TGTGCCAGCAGCTCGGGGGGCCTCGAGCAGTTCTTC; CDR3aa: CASSSGGLEQFF; abundance: -; v_gene: TRBV27; d_gene: -; j_gene: TRBJ2-1
CDR3nt: TGTGCCAGCAGAACGGGACCGGGACAGGGGTTTTCTGGGGCCAACGTCCTGACTTTC; CDR3aa: CASRTGPGQGFSGANVLTF; abundance: -; v_gene: TRBV28; d_gene: TRBD1; j_gene: TRBJ2-6
CDR3nt: TGTGCCAGCAGCTTTGGACTAGCGGGCACAGATACGCAGTATTTT; CDR3aa: CASSFGLAGTDTQYF; abundance: -; v_gene: TRBV5-4; d_gene: TRBD2; j_gene: TRBJ2-3
CDR3nt: TGCGCCAGCAGCCAGGGACTTGGCACAGATACGCAGTATTTT; CDR3aa: CASSQGLGTDTQYF; abundance: -; v_gene: TRBV4-3; d_gene: -; j_gene: TRBJ2-3
CDR3nt: TGTGCCAGCAGCTCCCAGGGGAATCAGCCCCAGCATTTT; CDR3aa: CASSSQGNQPQHF; abundance: -; v_gene: TRBV7-2; d_gene: -; j_gene: TRBJ1-5
CDR3nt: TGTGCCAGCTCACCACCAACCACATCTGGCTACACCTTC; CDR3aa: CASSPPTTSGYTF; abundance: -; v_gene: TRBV18; d_gene: -; j_gene: TRBJ1-2
CDR3nt: TGTGCCAGCAGCGTAGAGGCAGGGGTCCAAGAGACCCAGTACTTC; CDR3aa: CASSVEAGVQETQYF; abundance: -; v_gene: TRBV9; d_gene: -; j_gene: TRBJ2-5
CDR3nt: TGTGCCACCAGCAGAACGCCGGGACAGGGAAGGACTGAAGCTTTCTTT; CDR3aa: CATSRTPGQGRTEAFF; abundance: -; v_gene: TRBV15; d_gene: TRBD1; j_gene: TRBJ1-1
CDR3nt: TGTGCCAGCAGTGGAGACAGACAGGTCAACGAGCAGTACTTC; CDR3aa: CASSGDRQVNEQYF; abundance: -; v_gene: TRBV6-1; d_gene: -; j_gene: TRBJ2-7
CDR3nt: TGCGCCAGCAGCTTGGATGGGGTGCGGGGGTTCACATCTCGGGAGCAGTACTTC; CDR3aa: CASSLDGVRGFTSREQYF; abundance: -; v_gene: TRBV5-1; d_gene: TRBD2; j_gene: TRBJ2-7
CDR3nt: TGTGCTAGTGGTTTGGATTGGGGCACTGGGGCCAACGTCCTGACTTTC; CDR3aa: CASGLDWGTGANVLTF; abundance: -; v_gene: TRBV12-5; d_gene: -; j_gene: TRBJ2-6
CDR3nt: TGTGCCAGCAGCTTGGCTAGCGGATACACCGGGGAGCTGTTTTTT; CDR3aa: CASSLASGYTGELFF; abundance: few; v_gene: TRBV7-2; d_gene: TRBD2; j_gene: TRBJ2-2
CDR3nt: TGTGCCAGTAGGCAGGGATTATATAGCAATCAGCCCCAGCATTTT; CDR3aa: CASRQGLYSNQPQHF; abundance: once; v_gene: TRBV19; d_gene: -; j_gene: TRBJ1-5
CDR3nt: TGTGCCAGCAGCTTATACGGGAATCAGCCCCAGCATTTT; CDR3aa: CASSLYGNQPQHF; abundance: once; v_gene: TRBV7-9; d_gene: -; j_gene: TRBJ1-5
CDR3nt: TGTGCCAGCAGCCGTCAAACCGGGGATATATATTTT; CDR3aa: CASSRQTGDIYF; abundance: -; v_gene: TRBV4-2; d_gene: -; j_gene: TRBJ1-3
CDR3nt: TGTGCCAGCAGGGGAAGGGGACAGGGGCTCAATGAGCAGTTCTTC; CDR3aa: CASRGRGQGLNEQFF; abundance: -; v_gene: TRBV28; d_gene: TRBD1; j_gene: TRBJ2-1
CDR3nt: TGCGCCAGCAGCCAAGGGGCAGCTATGAACACTGAAGCTTTCTTT; CDR3aa: CASSQGAAMNTEAFF; abundance: -; v_gene: TRBV4-3; d_gene: -; j_gene: TRBJ1-1
CDR3nt: TGTGCCAGTAGTGCCTCGACAGGGACTGGAAACACCATATATTTT; CDR3aa: CASSASTGTGNTIYF; abundance: -; v_gene: TRBV19; d_gene: TRBD1; j_gene: TRBJ1-3
CDR3nt: TGCGCCAGCAGCCAAGTAGGCAGGGAACAGGGGGGAGATGGCTACACCTTC; CDR3aa: CASSQVGREQGGDGYTF; abundance: -; v_gene: TRBV4-3; d_gene: TRBD1; j_gene: TRBJ1-2
CDR3nt: TGTGCCAGCAGCTTTACATCCGGGACAGAGAACTATGGCTACACCTTC; CDR3aa: CASSFTSGTENYGYTF; abundance: -; v_gene: TRBV5-6; d_gene: TRBD1; j_gene: TRBJ1-2
CDR3nt: TGTGCCAGCAGCTTTCGGACGGAGGCGTCCTACGAGCAGTACTTC; CDR3aa: CASSFRTEASYEQYF; abundance: -; v_gene: TRBV7-2; d_gene: -; j_gene: TRBJ2-7
CDR3nt: TGTGCCAGCAGTTACGAGCCTATCACTGAAGCTTTCTTT; CDR3aa: CASSYEPITEAFF; abundance: -; v_gene: TRBV6-6; d_gene: -; j_gene: TRBJ1-1
CDR3nt: TGTGCCTGGATGGGACAGGGGAATGAAAAACTGTTTTTT; CDR3aa: CAWMGQGNEKLFF; abundance: -; v_gene: TRBV30; d_gene: TRBD1; j_gene: TRBJ1-4
CDR3nt: TGTGCCAGCAGTGAATTTAGGGGGCCCGGGGAGCTGTTTTTT; CDR3aa: CASSEFRGPGELFF; abundance: -; v_gene: TRBV25-1; d_gene: TRBD1; j_gene: TRBJ2-2
CDR3nt: TGTGCCAGCAGGGGCCGGGACTCCTACAATGAGCAGTTCTTC; CDR3aa: CASRGRDSYNEQFF; abundance: -; v_gene: TRBV25-1; d_gene: -; j_gene: TRBJ2-1
CDR3nt: TGTGCCAGCTCACCGGGAACAGGGGATCAGCCCCAGCATTTT; CDR3aa: CASSPGTGDQPQHF; abundance: -; v_gene: TRBV18; d_gene: TRBD1; j_gene: TRBJ1-5
CDR3nt: TGTGCCAGCACCTACTCGACAGGGACTAACTATGGCTACACCTTC; CDR3aa: CASTYSTGTNYGYTF; abundance: -; v_gene: TRBV6-5; d_gene: TRBD1; j_gene: TRBJ1-2
CDR3nt: TGCGCCAGCAGTTCAACTGGGGACAGGGGGGGAACTGAAGCTTTCTTT; CDR3aa: CASSSTGDRGGTEAFF; abundance: -; v_gene: TRBV10-1; d_gene: TRBD1; j_gene: TRBJ1-1
CDR3nt: TGTGCCAGTATCAGGTACCGGGACAGGGCTGAAGCTTTCTTT; CDR3aa: CASIRYRDRAEAFF; abundance: -; v_gene: TRBV19; d_gene: TRBD1; j_gene: TRBJ1-1
CDR3nt: TGTGCCAGCAGTGGCGCAGGAGCGGGGGACTACGAGCAGTACTTC; CDR3aa: CASSGAGAGDYEQYF; abundance: -; v_gene: TRBV6-5; d_gene: TRBD2; j_gene: TRBJ2-7
CDR3nt: TGTGCCAGCAGCGTAAGCCCTACCTCCTACAATGAGCAGTTCTTC; CDR3aa: CASSVSPTSYNEQFF; abundance: few; v_gene: TRBV9; d_gene: -; j_gene: TRBJ2-1
CDR3nt: TGTGCCAGTACCCCGACAGGGGTGGACACCGGGGAGCTGTTTTTT; CDR3aa: CASTPTGVDTGELFF; abundance: -; v_gene: TRBV19; d_gene: TRBD1; j_gene: TRBJ2-2
CDR3nt: TGTGCCACCAGCAGGGGGGGGAACAGTCTTACTGAAGCTTTCTTT; CDR3aa: CATSRGGNSLTEAFF; abundance: -; v_gene: TRBV15; d_gene: -; j_gene: TRBJ1-1
CDR3nt: TGTGCCAGCAGTTCCGGACAGGCGGGGAGTCAGCCCCAGCATTTT; CDR3aa: CASSSGQAGSQPQHF; abundance: once; v_gene: TRBV27; d_gene: TRBD1; j_gene: TRBJ1-5
CDR3nt: TGTGCCAGCAGTTGGCGGGGGGCAGATACGCAGTATTTT; CDR3aa: CASSWRGADTQYF; abundance: -; v_gene: TRBV27; d_gene: TRBD2; j_gene: TRBJ2-3
CDR3nt: TGTGCCAGCAGCTTGGTTTCTAGCGGGAGCACAGATACGCAGTATTTT; CDR3aa: CASSLVSSGSTDTQYF; abundance: -; v_gene: TRBV7-6; d_gene: TRBD2; j_gene: TRBJ2-3
CDR3nt: TGTGCCAGCAGCTTAGGGGCGGGGGGGCTTATTGGCGAGCAGTACTTC; CDR3aa: CASSLGAGGLIGEQYF; abundance: -; v_gene: TRBV7-9; d_gene: TRBD2; j_gene: TRBJ2-7
CDR3nt: TGTTCCAGCAGCCCCGACACACAGCCCCAGCATTTT; CDR3aa: CSSSPDTQPQHF; abundance: -; v_gene: TRBV7-9; d_gene: -; j_gene: TRBJ1-5
CDR3nt: TGTGCCAGCAGTGAATACTGGCGGGGGGCCAACGTCCTGACTTTC; CDR3aa: CASSEYWRGANVLTF; abundance: -; v_gene: TRBV25-1; d_gene: -; j_gene: TRBJ2-6
CDR3nt: TGTGCCACCACGGGGGGAGTGTACTATGGCTACACCTTC; CDR3aa: CATTGGVYYGYTF; abundance: -; v_gene: TRBV6-5; d_gene: -; j_gene: TRBJ1-2
CDR3nt: TGCGCCAGCAGCTTCACACAGGGCGGCACAGATACGCAGTATTTT; CDR3aa: CASSFTQGGTDTQYF; abundance: -; v_gene: TRBV5-1; d_gene: -; j_gene: TRBJ2-3
CDR3nt: TGTGCCAGCTCACCTAACCCGTGGGACAGGGATTTATCCTACGAGCAGTACTTC; CDR3aa: CASSPNPWDRDLSYEQYF; abundance: -; v_gene: TRBV18; d_gene: TRBD1; j_gene: TRBJ2-7
CDR3nt: TGCGCCAGCAGTGAGTCCTCCCGGGAAACCATATATTTT; CDR3aa: CASSESSRETIYF; abundance: few; v_gene: TRBV10-1; d_gene: -; j_gene: TRBJ1-3
CDR3nt: TGTGCCAGCAGCTTAAATGGGCCCACCGGTGCTGAGACCCAGTACTTC; CDR3aa: CASSLNGPTGAETQYF; abundance: few; v_gene: TRBV7-2; d_gene: -; j_gene: TRBJ2-5
CDR3nt: TGTGCCAGCAGCTTAGTGGAGGGGACTGAAGCTTTCTTT; CDR3aa: CASSLVEGTEAFF; abundance: -; v_gene: TRBV7-8; d_gene: -; j_gene: TRBJ1-1